The entry below gives a single TCR beta chain sequence along with its context. The data belong to a study of T cells in Graves' hyperthyroidism and ophthalmopathy. Background on the study: Before any treatment, at initial diagnosis, peripheral blood was collected.

The CDR3 totals 17 residues. Germline V CDR1 and CDR2: SGHDT, YYEEEE. Trimming removed 3 bases from V and 6 bases from J; junction bases left unmatched: 15. Researchers took RNA transcripts and amplified the TCR beta CDR3 regions from them. In the first-round RT-PCR of the TCR CDR3, the HTBI primer set was used. TCRdb fed the multiplex PCR reads into MiXCR, producing one record per CDR3 protein. The table has approximately 610,000 distinct CDR3 sequences, about 15% seen once. What was sequenced was blood. The chain combines TRBV5-6 with TRBJ2-7; 10 bases are shared with TRBD2. This TCR was sampled from a woman between 40 and 55 years old with Graves' ophthalmopathy. The CDR3 loop is CASSSPRLAGVLSEQYF. In DNA, the CDR3 is TGTGCCAGCAGCTCCCCGAGGCTAGCGGGAGTCTTAAGCGAGCAGTACTTC.